The T cell receptor (beta chain) under discussion was sequenced for a study of CD8+ T cells in alopecia areata. Study-wide points: Tofacitinib significantly lowered scalp clonality and expanded CD8+ clones among the top 100.

Remarks on this clone: Antigen unknown.

It was cDNA, reverse transcribed from extracted RNA, that served as the sequencing template. Method: immunoSEQ multiplex PCR; TCRdb's copy keeps in-frame clones and lacks some. The sample has around 300,000 clones; over 45% are singletons. Sample treatment: oral pan-JAK inhibitor, 5-10 mg twice daily. This clonotype originated in a human donor with alopecia areata. The sequencing used CD4+ T cells sorted from blood, collected at week 52, from a patient treated with tofacitinib.

The CDR3 is CASSESGYRYYGYTF. The DNA for the CDR3 is TGTGCCAGCAGTGAATCAGGCTACCGCTACTATGGCTACACCTTC. The rearrangement joins TRBV25-1 to TRBJ1-2; no clear D. This CDR3 comprises 15 residues. The germline gives CDR1 MGHDK, CDR2 SYGVNS. V lost 1 base and J 3 bases, leaving 12 bases between the germline ends.